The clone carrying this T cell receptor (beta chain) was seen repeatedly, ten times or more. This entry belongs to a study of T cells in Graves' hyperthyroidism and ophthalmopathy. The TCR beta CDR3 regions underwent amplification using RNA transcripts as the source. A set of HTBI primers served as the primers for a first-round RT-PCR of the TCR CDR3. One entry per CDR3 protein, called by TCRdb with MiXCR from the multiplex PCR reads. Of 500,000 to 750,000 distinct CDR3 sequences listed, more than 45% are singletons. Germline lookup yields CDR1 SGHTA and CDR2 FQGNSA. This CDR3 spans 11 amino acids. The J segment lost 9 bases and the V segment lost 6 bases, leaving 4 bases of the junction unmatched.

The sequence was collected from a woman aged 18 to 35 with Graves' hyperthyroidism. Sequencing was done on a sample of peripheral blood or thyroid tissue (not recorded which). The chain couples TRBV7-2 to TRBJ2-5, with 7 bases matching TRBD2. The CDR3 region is CASSGGGAQYF. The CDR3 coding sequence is TGTGCCAGCAGTGGGGGAGGGGCCCAGTACTTC.